This T cell receptor (beta chain) was obtained from a study of spatial heterogeneity in lung cancer. MiXCR, run by TCRdb on the 5' RACE reads, gives a single entry per CDR3 protein. Here the sample spans fewer than 20,000 distinct CDR3 sequences, under 20% being singletons. This sample's time point: sample taken at primary tumor resection. Whole RNA, isolated from tumor, nontumor lung or frozen PBMC, was sequenced without prior sorting. This clonotype was counted between two and nine times. V lost 5 bases, J lost 8 bases, and 15 bases lay in between. The CDR3 length is 14 residues. Specimen: PBMCs, collected at surgery. The TCR originated in a male donor with early-stage non-small cell lung cancer. The rearrangement uses TRBV12-3 or TRBV12-4 and TRBJ1-4; the D gene is possibly TRBD1 (5 bases). DNA for the CDR3: TGTGCCAGCAGTCGGGCCGGGGCTGACGAAAAACTGTTTTTT. Translation gives CASSRAGADEKLFF.